What follows are 2 T cell receptor beta chains derived from one specimen sequenced in a study of cytomegalovirus exposure and HLA in healthy donors. In the PCR, 60 Vbeta and 13 Jbeta primers were used. TCRdb keeps only in-frame clones here, not all; method: immunoSEQ multiplex PCR. In the table there are about 86,000 clones, 70% to 80% of which are singletons. Sequenced: PBMCs. These TCRs come from a woman aged 40 to 50 in good health and CMV-seropositive.

The chain links TRBV29-1 to TRBJ1-1; tentative D call: TRBD1 (5 bases). Trimming left V 5 bases short and J 1 base short, with 14 bases between. This CDR3 contains 14 residues. Germline V gene sequence: CDR1 SQVTM, CDR2 ANQGSEA. Written as DNA, the CDR3 is TGCAGCGTTCTAATCACTCAGGGGAACACTGAAGCTTTCTTT. Translating it yields CSVLITQGNTEAFF.

The chain carries TRBV7-9 and TRBJ2-6; 12 nucleotides agree with TRBD1. The V gene's germline CDR1 is SEHNR and CDR2 FQNEAQ (reference sequence). Trimming at V came to 1 base and at J to 3 bases, leaving 7 bases not matched to a gene. CDR3 length: 19 amino acids. The CDR3 loop reads CASSLGAGQGAHGANVLTF. As DNA, the CDR3 is TGTGCCAGCAGCTTAGGGGCGGGACAGGGGGCGCATGGGGCCAACGTCCTGACTTTC.